Detailed here is one T cell receptor (beta chain). The entry originates in a study of shared clonotypes between healthy human individuals. Study in general: Researchers drew samples from a couple of women and a few men aged 18 to 49. Used for every donor were three CD4 naive, three CD4 memory, two CD8 naive and one CD8 memory plate.

In the sorted-subset replicate PCRs, 150 to 200 ng DNA, around 32,000 T cell genomes, was used. Clones were read by immunoSEQ multiplex PCR, and TCRdb kept only the in-frame ones, dropping some. The table lists about 230,000 clones, approximately 65% of them singletons, with around 10% in the top ten. Memory CD4+ cells were the fraction left after CD45RA+ naive selection. There are 13 residues in the CDR3. Per the germline V gene, CDR1 is SGHAT and CDR2 is FQNNGV. The V end was cut by 5 bases, the J end by 3 bases, with 8 bases between. The sequence was collected from a man aged 25 to 40 in good health. V is TRBV11-2 and J is TRBJ1-5; D unresolved. Sequencing was done on a sample of memory CD4+ T cells sorted from blood. Described subset: CD45RA-negative fraction. CDR3 sequence (DNA): TGTGCCAGCAGCCCGACCACCAATCAGCCCCAGCATTTT. It is translated as CASSPTTNQPQHF.